One and the same sample provided the 3 T cell receptor beta chains below, sequenced in a study of T cells in localized non-small cell lung cancer. Data came from immunoSEQ multiplex PCR; TCRdb stores just in-frame clones and leaves some out. The data contain about 37,000 clones, roughly 90% of them singletons. Sequenced material: peripheral blood mononuclear cells, taken before any cancer treatment. The receptors shown here come from a female donor of 60 years or more with stage II lung adenocarcinoma.

The rearrangement links TRBV4-2 to TRBJ2-7, with 11 bases lining up with TRBD1. Germline-derived CDR1 and CDR2 are LGHNA and YNFKEQ. The CDR3 totals 15 residues. Trimming took 3 bases from V and 3 from J; bases not matched to a gene: 4. CDR3 residues: CASSQGDRGFYEQYF. The CDR3 DNA sequence: TGTGCCAGCAGCCAGGGGGACAGGGGGTTCTACGAGCAGTACTTC.

The CDR3 here is CATSRAGDGSYEQYF. The CDR3 DNA sequence: TGTGCCACCAGCAGAGCGGGGGACGGCTCCTACGAGCAGTACTTC. This chain uses TRBV15 with TRBJ2-7; maybe TRBD2 (6 bases). V lost 1 base to trimming and J lost 0 bases, with 10 bases between them. Germline V gives CDR1 LNHNV, CDR2 YYDKDF (reference sequence). This CDR3 is built from 15 residues. The full variable domain, in which reference TRBV15 and TRBJ2-7 provide the parts outside the CDR3, is DAMVIQNPRYQVTQFGKPVTLSCSQTLNHNVMYWYQQKSSQAPKLLFHYYDKDFNNEADTPDNFQSRRPNTSFCFLDIRSPGLGDTAMYLCATSRAGDGSYEQYFGPGTRLTVT.

This sequence joins TRBV7-2 and TRBJ1-3; D might be TRBD1 (5 bases). V was trimmed by 5 bases and J by 6 bases, leaving 11 bases between them. Looked up from germline, CDR1 is SGHTA and CDR2 is FQGNSA. The CDR3 runs 13 residues. The CDR3 loop is CASSVRQKNTIYF. The DNA of the CDR3 is TGTGCCAGCAGCGTCCGACAGAAAAACACCATATATTTT.